This T cell receptor delta chain was profiled in a study of gamma-delta chains in newborns, infants, children. Looking at the study overall: Innate gammadelta T cells reportedly expand polyclonally right after birth, driven by microbial exposure, per the title.

TCRdb reprocessed the reads using CATT. The sample has roughly 1,300 delta-chain clones, around 1.1% seen once. This clone was detected a few times. TCRdb's protein, taken from a much larger clone, differs from this DNA's translation at residue 7, likely owing to a read error; the protein displayed comes from the DNA. The V gene's germline CDR1 is GEAIGNYY and CDR2 EKD. The CDR3 totals 16 residues. Trimming took off 0 bases at V and 0 bases at J, with 13 bases between the two ends. The sequenced sample consisted of blood. The genes are TRDV2 and TRDJ1; D gene ambiguous. The origin of this receptor is a child in good health. CDR3 bases: TGTGCCTGTGACACCCTACCCCATCCAAACACCGATAAACTCATCTTT. Protein sequence: CACDTLPHPNTDKLIF.